This TCR beta chain emerged from a study of PD-1 blockade in classical Hodgkin lymphoma. On this clone itself: What it binds is not known.

The germline V gene has CDR1 SGHTA and CDR2 FQGNSA. With 1 base removed from V and 5 bases from J, the gap between germline ends came to 11 bases. The CDR3 is 14 amino acids. Sequencing used immunoSEQ multiplex PCR; TCRdb keeps in-frame clones, though not all of them. The sample lists 15,000 to 16,000 clones, approximately 80% occurring once. Study conclusions and caveats: Newly diagnosed and completely responding patients shared comparable baseline diversity. CD8+ TCR diversity did not rise significantly by C4D1, unlike CD4+. Exclusion was the outcome for patients who began nivolumab under 1 year after ASCT.

There was relapse after autologous stem cell transplantation in every patient, and there was variation in brentuximab vedotin exposure. Patients reached a best response of complete response, partial response or progressive disease. The material was peripheral blood mononuclear cells (PBMCs), obtained before the second cycle of nivolumab. The chain carries TRBV7-2 and TRBJ1-1; D is unresolved. The receptor comes from a human donor with classical Hodgkin lymphoma. The DNA for the CDR3 is TGTGCCAGCAGCTTAGGAGGGTCGGGTACTGAAGCTTTCTTT. As protein: CASSLGGSGTEAFF. The full variable domain, completed using reference TRBV7-2 and TRBJ1-1, is GAGVSQSPSNKVTEKGKDVELRCDPISGHTALYWYRQSLGQGLEFLIYFQGNSAPDKSGLPSDRFSAERTGGSVSTLTIQRTQQEDSAVYLCASSLGGSGTEAFFGQGTRLTVV.